This TCR beta chain was sequenced in a study of spatial heterogeneity in lung cancer. About the research overall: Compared with alpha-chain sequences, beta-chain sequences were consistently detected in greater numbers. The study's findings and limits: In blood, ubiquitous expanded tumor TCRs appeared more at resection than follow-up.

Trimming took 1 base from V and 0 from J, leaving 6 bases between them. From germline, CDR1 is SGHDN and CDR2 FVKESK. The CDR3 is 14 residues long. This clonotype was detected only a few times. What it binds is not known. A unique molecular identifier was carried by every single TCR cDNA molecule. One entry per CDR3 protein results from TCRdb running MiXCR on the 5' RACE reads. The sample has around 60,000 distinct CDR3 sequences, 8.4% seen once. Time point in this sample: sample taken at primary tumor resection. No cell sorting; template was whole RNA from tumor, lung tissue or PBMC. The donors comprised some 70 untreated early-stage non-small cell lung cancer patients.

The TCR comes from a female donor with early-stage non-small cell lung cancer. The sequencing here drew on PBMCs, taken at surgery. The rearrangement uses TRBV14 and TRBJ1-1; D not resolved. In DNA, the CDR3 is TGTGCCAGCAGCCAAGCGGGGATGAACACTGAAGCTTTCTTT. Amino acid sequence: CASSQAGMNTEAFF.